This T cell receptor (beta chain) was sequenced for a study of shared clonotypes between healthy human individuals. CDR3 length: 14 residues. Germline V gene data show CDR1 as MNHEY and CDR2 as SMNVEV (reference sequence). The V end lost 9 bases, the J end lost 1 base, and 15 bases lay between the germline ends. The protocol was immunoSEQ multiplex PCR, while the TCRdb copy is restricted to in-frame clones and leaves out a portion. The sample holds 1.4 million or so clones; around 98.5% are singletons and the top ten take 0.36%. The V call is TRBV27, the J call TRBJ1-1, with D unclear. Sequencing was carried out using naive CD4+ T cells sorted from blood. The sample's subset: CD45RA+ positively selected. This TCR came from a man younger than 40 in good health. CDR3 sequence: CASAFTARNTEAFF. The CDR3 DNA reads as TGTGCCAGTGCTTTCACAGCGAGGAACACTGAAGCTTTCTTT.